This T cell receptor (beta chain) was captured in a study of T cells in Graves' hyperthyroidism and ophthalmopathy. CDR3 length: 12 residues. Germline V lookup: CDR1 GTSNPN, CDR2 SVGIG (reference sequence). With V trimmed by 5 bases and J by 4 bases, 5 bases remained unmatched. There were TCR beta CDR3 regions amplified from RNA transcripts. HTBI primers were the set used in a first-round RT-PCR of the TCR CDR3. TCRdb processed the multiplex PCR reads anew with MiXCR; each CDR3 protein has one entry. The table has under 450,000 distinct CDR3 sequences, approximately 13% seen once. This clonotype has ten or more counts.

Sequencing was performed on blood. The rearrangement joins TRBV30 to TRBJ2-7; 7 bases are a match to TRBD1. The TCR originated in a man aged 25 to 40 with Graves' hyperthyroidism that later progressed to Graves' ophthalmopathy. Written as DNA, the CDR3 is TGTGCCTGGGGACAGGAGCTATACGAGCAGTACTTC. Translation: CAWGQELYEQYF.